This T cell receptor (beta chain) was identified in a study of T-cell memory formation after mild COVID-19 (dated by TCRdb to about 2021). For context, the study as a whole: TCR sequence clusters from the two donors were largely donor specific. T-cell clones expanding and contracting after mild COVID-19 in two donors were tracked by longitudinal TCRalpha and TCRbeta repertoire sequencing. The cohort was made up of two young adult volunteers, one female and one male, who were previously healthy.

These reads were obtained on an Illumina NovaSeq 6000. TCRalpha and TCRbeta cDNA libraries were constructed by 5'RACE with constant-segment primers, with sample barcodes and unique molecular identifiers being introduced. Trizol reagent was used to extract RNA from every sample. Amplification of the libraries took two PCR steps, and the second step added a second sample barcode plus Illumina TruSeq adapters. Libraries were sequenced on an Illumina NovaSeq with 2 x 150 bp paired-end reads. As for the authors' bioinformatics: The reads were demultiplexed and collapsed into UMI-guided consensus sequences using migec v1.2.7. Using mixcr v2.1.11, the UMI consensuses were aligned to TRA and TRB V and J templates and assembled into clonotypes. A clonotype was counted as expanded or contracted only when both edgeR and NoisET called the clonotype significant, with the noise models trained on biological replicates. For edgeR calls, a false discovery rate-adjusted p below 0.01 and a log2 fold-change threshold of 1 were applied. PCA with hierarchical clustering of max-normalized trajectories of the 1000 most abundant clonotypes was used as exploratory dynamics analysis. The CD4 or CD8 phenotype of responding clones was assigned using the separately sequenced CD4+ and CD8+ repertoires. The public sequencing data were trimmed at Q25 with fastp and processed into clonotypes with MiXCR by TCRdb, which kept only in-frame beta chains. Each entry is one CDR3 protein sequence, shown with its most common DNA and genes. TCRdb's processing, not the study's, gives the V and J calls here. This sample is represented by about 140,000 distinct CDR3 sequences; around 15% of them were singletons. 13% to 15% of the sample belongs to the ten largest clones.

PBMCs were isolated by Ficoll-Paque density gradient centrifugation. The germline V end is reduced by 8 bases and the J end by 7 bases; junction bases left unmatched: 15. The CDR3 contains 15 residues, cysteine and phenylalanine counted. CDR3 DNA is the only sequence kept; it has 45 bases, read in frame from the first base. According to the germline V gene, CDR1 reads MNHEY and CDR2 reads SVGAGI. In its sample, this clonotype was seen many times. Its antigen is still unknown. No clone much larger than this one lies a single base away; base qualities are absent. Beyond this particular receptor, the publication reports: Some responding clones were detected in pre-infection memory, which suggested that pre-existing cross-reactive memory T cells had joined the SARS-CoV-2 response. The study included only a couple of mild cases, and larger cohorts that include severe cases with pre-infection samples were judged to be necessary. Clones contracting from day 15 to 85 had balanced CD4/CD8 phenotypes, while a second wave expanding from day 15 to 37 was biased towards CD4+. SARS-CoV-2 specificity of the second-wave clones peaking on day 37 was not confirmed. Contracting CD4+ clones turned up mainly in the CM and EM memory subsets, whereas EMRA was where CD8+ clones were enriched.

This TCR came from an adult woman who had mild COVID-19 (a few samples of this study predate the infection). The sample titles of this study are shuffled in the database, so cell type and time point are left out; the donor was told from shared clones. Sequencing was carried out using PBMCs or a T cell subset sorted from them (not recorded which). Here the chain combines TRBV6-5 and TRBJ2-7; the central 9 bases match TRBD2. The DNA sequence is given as TGTGCCAGCGGAATTCTAGCGGGATCTATGCGGGAGCAGTACTTC. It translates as CASGILAGSMREQYF.